The 9 T cell receptor beta chains in this list originate from one sample, sequenced in a study of T cells after yellow fever vaccination (dated by TCRdb to the late 2010s). Library prep was done by 5' RACE. The sequencer listed for this sample is Illumina HiSeq 2500. TCRdb redid the processing of the public reads, applying fastp at Q25 and MiXCR, and retained in-frame beta chains. Each CDR3 protein gets just one entry, which takes the most common genes and DNA from the rows behind it. The sample has approximately 260,000 distinct CDR3 sequences on record, approximately 12% of them singletons. Of the sample, about 0.51% is held by the ten largest clones. The meaning of the sample's treatment or condition label: live attenuated yellow fever vaccine strain. The material sequenced was CD4+ T cells sorted from PBMCs, taken 45 days after the yellow fever booster vaccination. These receptors originate from a man in his thirties or forties who received the YFV17D yellow fever vaccine.

This clonotype occurred a few times. The chain is built from TRBV6-5 and TRBJ2-1, with D possibly being TRBD1 (7 bases). Trimming took 7 bases from V and 1 from J, leaving 8 bases between them. CDR3 size: 13 residues. Per germline, CDR1 MNHEY and CDR2 SVGAGI. CDR3 nucleotides: TGTGCCAGCACAGGGGGGTCCTACAATGAGCAGTTCTTC. Encoded protein: CASTGGSYNEQFF.

This clonotype was found a few times. The chain employs TRBV19 and TRBJ2-7, with 12 bases matching TRBD1. CDR1 and CDR2 from the germline V gene are LNHDA and SQIVND (reference sequence). The V and J ends lost 3 bases and 4 bases, in that order; junction bases with no gene match: 1. The CDR3 has 14 residues. CDR3 nucleotide sequence: TGTGCCAGTAGTATGGGACAGGGGGCATACGAGCAGTACTTC. Encoded protein: CASSMGQGAYEQYF.

This clonotype was counted only a few times. V and J are TRBV2 and TRBJ2-3; D perhaps matches TRBD2 (6 bases). This CDR3 region has 14 residues. CDR1 is SNHLY, CDR2 FYNNEI, per germline. Trimming removed 3 bases from V and 2 bases from J, with 9 bases in between. CDR3: CASSDSGPTDTQYF. The CDR3 region has the DNA TGTGCCAGCAGTGATAGCGGACCCACAGATACGCAGTATTTT.

In regard to this clonotype: Because it lacks the conserved phenylalanine or tryptophan at the end, this CDR3 is likely a read error. This sequence joins TRBV20-1 and TRBJ2-2; D unclear. V lost 6 bases and J 4 bases, leaving 15 bases between the germline ends. The CDR3 is 14 residues long. The germline V gene encodes CDR1 DFQATT and CDR2 SNEGSKA (reference sequence). The CDR3 protein is CSAGRSPGTGELFS. The CDR3 DNA follows: TGCAGTGCCGGCCGCAGCCCGGGCACCGGGGAGCTGTTTTCT.

The J gene is TRBJ2-1, the V gene TRBV7-2; 11 bases fit TRBD2. Trimming took 5 bases from V and 9 from J; bases not matched to a gene: 6. CDR1 and CDR2 (germline): SGHTA, FQGNSA. The CDR3 totals 14 residues. CDR3 sequence (DNA): TGTGCCAGCAGCAAGGGCCTAGCGGGGGGTGAGCAGTTCTTC. Protein sequence: CASSKGLAGGEQFF. The variable domain in full, completed from reference TRBV7-2 and TRBJ2-1, reads GAGVSQSPSNKVTEKGKDVELRCDPISGHTALYWYRQSLGQGLEFLIYFQGNSAPDKSGLPSDRFSAERTGGSVSTLTIQRTQQEDSAVYLCASSKGLAGGEQFFGPGTRLTVL.

This clonotype was detected only a few times. The J gene is TRBJ1-2, the V gene TRBV20-1, with 7 nucleotides matching TRBD1. V shed 3 bases, J shed 14 bases, and the junction held 12 bases outside the gene matches. Germline-derived CDR1 and CDR2 are DFQATT and SNEGSKA (reference sequence). CDR3 length: 12 amino acids. The CDR3 is CSARPGQRLSTF. CDR3 nucleotide sequence: TGCAGTGCTAGGCCGGGACAGCGCCTCTCTACCTTC.

The V gene is TRBV5-5, the J gene TRBJ1-6; D ambiguous. Trimming stripped 1 base from V and 1 base from J, with 12 bases between. Germline loops: CDR1 SGHKS, CDR2 YYEKEE (reference sequence). This CDR3 is 17 amino acids long. The CDR3 region is CASSLTLSNSYNSPLHF. CDR3 bases: TGTGCCAGCAGCTTGACCCTCAGTAATTCCTATAATTCACCCCTCCACTTT.

This clonotype was found a few times. This sequence joins TRBV20-1 and TRBJ2-7; D tentatively fits TRBD1 or TRBD2 (6 bases each). CDR1 and CDR2 (germline): DFQATT, SNEGSKA (reference sequence). The V gene lost 1 base and the J gene lost 0 bases, with 16 bases spanning the gap. This CDR3 region has 16 residues. CDR3 DNA sequence: TGCAGTGCTAGAGGAGGGGGTAGCGGAAGCTCCTACGAGCAGTACTTC. Its protein product is CSARGGGSGSSYEQYF.

This clonotype was seen a few times. The CDR3 sequence: CASSLSGWQFF. In nucleotides, the CDR3 is TGTGCCAGCAGTTTATCGGGTTGGCAGTTCTTC. The chain uses TRBV28 and TRBJ2-1, with D unclear. CDR3 length: 11 amino acids. The V gene lost 1 base and the J gene lost 12 bases, with 7 bases spanning the gap. CDR1 and CDR2 (germline): MDHEN, SYDVKM.